This T cell receptor beta chain was recorded in a study of blood T cell repertoires in COVID-19. The data were produced by immunoSEQ multiplex PCR, yet TCRdb's version contains in-frame clones alone and is incomplete. The profile covers roughly 320,000 clones, with approximately 90% appearing a single time and approximately 6.5% taken by the ten largest. Seattle's enrolled individuals joined amid active infection and were then monitored longitudinally. Trimming at V came to 4 bases and at J to 6 bases, leaving 10 bases not matched to a gene. This CDR3 region has 15 residues. Germline values: CDR1 MNHEY, CDR2 SVGEGT.

J is TRBJ2-5 and V is TRBV6-2 or TRBV6-3; 8 bases map to TRBD1. The specimen was peripheral blood. This sequence was found in a woman aged 50 to 60 with COVID-19, enrolled during active disease. The CDR3 DNA reads as TGTGCCAGCAGTTCCCGCGGCAGGGGGCCGAAGACCCAGTACTTC. It codes for CASSSRGRGPKTQYF.